This TCR beta chain comes out of a study of CD8 T cells in Susac syndrome. The authors reverse transcribed roughly 0.5 to 1 ug RNA with random hexamers. It was immunoSEQ multiplex PCR that amplified TCR beta CDR3 across 54 Vbeta and 13 Jbeta. TCRdb reanalysed the immunoSEQ multiplex PCR reads using MiXCR and keeps one entry per CDR3 protein. The profile shows 150,000 to 160,000 distinct CDR3 sequences, approximately 94% of them singletons. The V gene's germline CDR1 is PRHDT and CDR2 FYEKMQ (reference sequence). This CDR3 spans 14 amino acids. A note on this clonotype: At one of its ends the junction is not consistent with the germline gene, which may arise from a read error.

The multiple sclerosis controls, all treatment-naive patients, had relapsing-remitting disease that was stable or active. While CD8+ and CD4+ T cells were isolated negatively, TEMRA cells were enriched by FACS. The sequenced material came from CD8+ T cells from PBMCs. The receptor comes from a human donor with multiple sclerosis. V and J are TRBV13 and TRBJ1-1, with D unclear. As DNA, the CDR3 is TGTGCCAGCAGCTTGGGAAGCATGAACGCTGAAGCTTTCTTT. Translating gives CASSLGSMNAEAFF.